One sample yielded the 32 T cell receptor beta chains listed below, sequenced in a study of shared clonotypes between healthy human individuals. Profiling relied on immunoSEQ multiplex PCR, and the TCRdb table lists in-frame clones only, not all of them. The table lists around 720,000 clones, about 80% of them singletons, with around 1.8% in the top ten. Sequencing used memory CD4+ T cells sorted from blood. The sample's subset: CD45RA-negative fraction. The source of these receptors is a woman in her twenties or thirties in good health.

This rearrangement joins TRBV7-9 to TRBJ2-3; the match to TRBD2 covers 8 bases. The CDR3 length is 15 residues. Losses at the gene ends were 9 bases for V and 0 bases for J; bases not matched to a gene: 8. CDR1 is SEHNR, CDR2 FQNEAQ, per germline (reference sequence). The chain's CDR3 is CASMPGGRSTDTQYF. In nucleotides, the CDR3 is TGTGCCAGTATGCCCGGCGGGAGGAGCACAGATACGCAGTATTTT.

The V and J genes are TRBV7-6 and TRBJ1-3, with 8 bases fitting TRBD1. The trim removed 3 bases at V and 4 bases at J, leaving 14 bases unmatched. CDR1 is SGHVS, CDR2 FNYEAQ, per germline. There are 18 residues in the CDR3. This CDR3 reads CASSFVFQGAGMGNTIYF. The CDR3 coding sequence is TGTGCCAGCAGCTTCGTTTTCCAGGGGGCAGGAATGGGAAACACCATATATTTT.

The rearrangement joins TRBV5-8 to TRBJ2-5; D is uncertain. The CDR3 totals 13 residues. V was clipped by 0 bases and J by 4 bases, with 7 bases between them. Per germline, CDR1 SGHTS and CDR2 YDEGEE. CDR3 in DNA: TGTGCCAGCAGCTTGGCCGGGTTAGAGACCCAGTACTTC. Translating gives CASSLAGLETQYF.

This clone was seen a handful of times. The rearrangement links TRBV29-1 to TRBJ1-2; TRBD1 might be the D (6 bases). Germline V gives CDR1 SQVTM, CDR2 ANQGSEA. This CDR3 region has 12 residues. The germline V and J ends were trimmed by 7 bases and 6 bases, with 15 bases remaining between them. The CDR3 DNA sequence: TGCAGCGCTTCCGAGACAGGAGATGGCTACACCTTC. It codes for CSASETGDGYTF.

V gene TRBV11-2 combines with J gene TRBJ2-5, with TRBD2 as a possible D gene (6 bases). The V and J ends lost 1 base and 5 bases respectively, with 20 bases between them. CDR1 and CDR2 (germline): SGHAT, FQNNGV. This CDR3 is 17 amino acids long. As DNA, the CDR3 is TGTGCCAGCAGCTTAGCCGGCCTGGGTGCCAGCGGGGAGACCCAGTACTTC. Translating it yields CASSLAGLGASGETQYF.

The rearrangement links TRBV4-2 to TRBJ2-1; 10 bases fit TRBD2. Germline V CDR1 and CDR2: LGHNA, YNFKEQ. CDR3 length equals 20 residues. With 0 bases clipped from V and 3 bases from J, the junction kept 14 bases outside the gene matches. In nucleotides, the CDR3 is TGTGCCAGCAGCCAAGATAGTAAGCTAGCGGGAGTTAATAGCTACAATGAGCAGTTCTTC. It yields the protein CASSQDSKLAGVNSYNEQFF.

This sequence joins TRBV4-1 and TRBJ2-1; 14 nucleotides line up with TRBD2. CDR3 length: 18 residues. Trimming at V came to 1 base and at J to 7 bases, leaving 9 bases not matched to a gene. CDR1 MGHRA and CDR2 YSYEKL come from the germline V gene. The CDR3 nucleotides are TGCGCCAGCAGCCAAGTGGATTTAGGACTAGCGGGAGGTAATGAGCAGTTCTTC. Encoded protein: CASSQVDLGLAGGNEQFF.

In this sample, this clone turned up a few times. This sequence joins TRBV27 and TRBJ2-7, with 10 bases identical to TRBD2. CDR1 and CDR2 from the germline V gene are MNHEY and SMNVEV (reference sequence). The ends lost 3 bases at V and 6 bases at J; junction bases unmatched: 5. CDR3 length: 14 residues. This chain's CDR3 is CASSFSSGSGEQYF. For the CDR3, the DNA is TGTGCCAGCAGTTTCTCTAGCGGGAGTGGCGAGCAGTACTTC.

With regard to this clone: This may be a read error, as it is one base from a much larger clone. This sample also contains other DNA sequences that code for the same CDR3. This chain joins TRBV5-1 and TRBJ1-5; no firm D call. The CDR3 runs 14 residues. Germline CDR1 and CDR2: SGHRS and YFSETQ. Trimming stripped 0 bases from V and 1 base from J, with 5 bases between. The DNA of the CDR3 is TGCGCCAGCAGCTTGGACGGAAGCAATCAGCCCCAGCATTTT. This codes for CASSLDGSNQPQHF.

V usage is TRBV10-2 and J usage is TRBJ2-7; maybe TRBD1 (5 bases). V gave up 3 bases and J gave up 0 bases, with 12 bases separating them. Germline CDR1 and CDR2: WSHSY and SAAADI. The CDR3 is 15 residues long. CDR3 residues: CASSDRVNSSYEQYF. For the CDR3, the DNA is TGCGCCAGCAGTGACAGGGTCAATAGCTCCTACGAGCAGTACTTC.

The chain is built from TRBV9 and TRBJ2-2, with 7 bases fitting TRBD2. The V and J ends lost 4 bases and 4 bases, in that order; junction bases with no gene match: 19. The CDR3 contains 19 residues. Germline CDR1 is SGDLS and CDR2 is YYNGEE. CDR3 sequence (DNA): TGTGCCAGCAGCTCCAGGATCTTGACGGGAGGCCTCCGCACCGGGGAGCTGTTTTTT. As protein: CASSSRILTGGLRTGELFF.

V and J are TRBV7-3 and TRBJ1-2, with a tentative D call TRBD1 (6 bases). The V end was cut by 5 bases, the J end by 2 bases, with 9 bases between. The V gene's germline CDR1 is SGHTA and CDR2 FQGTGA. The CDR3 length is 13 residues. Written as DNA, the CDR3 is TGTGCCAGCAGCCTGGACAGCAACTATGGCTACACCTTC. Translated: CASSLDSNYGYTF.

V gene TRBV15 combines with J gene TRBJ2-1; D tentatively fits TRBD1 or TRBD2 (5 bases each). In germline, CDR1 is LNHNV, CDR2 YYDKDF (reference sequence). V was clipped by 3 bases and J by 4 bases, with 19 bases between them. This CDR3 region has 17 residues. The CDR3 is CATSRGDATSGYNEQFF. CDR3 nucleotide sequence: TGTGCCACCAGCAGGGGGGACGCCACGTCAGGGTACAATGAGCAGTTCTTC.

The chain uses TRBV29-1 and TRBJ1-2, with D perhaps TRBD1 (5 bases). The CDR3 runs to 13 residues. V was clipped by 6 bases and J by 6 bases, with 17 bases between them. Germline V lookup: CDR1 SQVTM, CDR2 ANQGSEA. The CDR3 is CSVAPGQGDGYTF. As DNA, the CDR3 is TGCAGCGTGGCGCCAGGGCAGGGCGATGGCTACACCTTC.

This clone was seen only once. This chain connects TRBV7-2 to TRBJ2-3; D gene uncertain. CDR1 is SGHTA and CDR2 is FQGNSA in the germline V gene. V lost 3 bases, J lost 0 bases, and 7 bases lay in between. The CDR3 consists of 14 residues. CDR3: CASSFWRSTDTQYF. CDR3 bases: TGTGCCAGCAGCTTTTGGAGAAGCACAGATACGCAGTATTTT.

This sequence joins TRBV7-9 and TRBJ2-7; tentatively, D is TRBD1 (6 bases). The V gene's germline CDR1 is SEHNR and CDR2 FQNEAQ (reference sequence). V lost 1 base, J lost 2 bases, and 9 bases lay in between. This CDR3 is 14 amino acids long. This CDR3 is CASSLGGGPYEQYF. As DNA, the CDR3 is TGTGCCAGCAGCTTAGGTGGGGGCCCCTACGAGCAGTACTTC.

This chain joins TRBV5-1 and TRBJ2-2; TRBD1 agrees at 9 bases. Germline trimming cut 6 bases from V and 2 bases from J; bases unmatched to any gene: 5. The CDR3 runs 15 residues. Germline loops: CDR1 SGHRS, CDR2 YFSETQ. The CDR3 DNA follows: TGCGCCAGCATCGAGGGACAGGGTAACACCGGGGAGCTGTTTTTT. This gives the protein CASIEGQGNTGELFF.

The chain is built from TRBV2 and TRBJ2-3; D not certain. Trimming took 4 bases from V and 3 from J, leaving 14 bases between them. Per germline, CDR1 SNHLY and CDR2 FYNNEI. The CDR3 length is 15 residues. The CDR3 nucleotides read TGTGCCAGCAGTGGAACCCACGCGCGAACAGATACGCAGTATTTT. This sequence encodes CASSGTHARTDTQYF.

This clone has a count of ten or more. The chain recombines TRBV9 with TRBJ2-3, with D perhaps TRBD1 (5 bases). From germline, CDR1 is SGDLS and CDR2 YYNGEE. V was pared by 1 base and J by 4 bases, with 13 bases between. CDR3 size: 15 residues. This chain's CDR3 is CASSVQGVQADTQYF. The DNA for the CDR3 is TGTGCCAGCAGCGTACAGGGCGTTCAGGCAGATACGCAGTATTTT.

The chain carries TRBV7-2 and TRBJ1-1; D not certain. V was cut by 1 base and J by 4 bases, with 4 bases left in between. Germline CDR1 SGHTA, CDR2 FQGNSA. The CDR3 has 12 amino acids. CDR3 protein: CASSLGLTEAFF. Written as DNA, the CDR3 is TGTGCCAGCAGCTTAGGCCTCACTGAAGCTTTCTTT.

The chain is built from TRBV6-5 and TRBJ1-2, with a tentative D call TRBD1 (5 bases). The CDR3 length is 11 residues. The V and J ends lost 7 bases and 11 bases respectively, with 14 bases between them. Germline CDR1 and CDR2: MNHEY and SVGAGI. The DNA of the CDR3 is TGTGCCAGCATCGGGGGTCGGGGGTACACCTTC. Protein sequence: CASIGGRGYTF.

The gene calls are TRBV18 and TRBJ2-2, with 7 bases identical to TRBD1. J gave up 1 base and V 8 bases, and 10 bases lay outside the gene matches. Germline V gives CDR1 KGHSH, CDR2 LQKENI. CDR3 size: 16 residues. The CDR3 loop is CASPQTGTENTGELFF. The CDR3 nucleotides are TGTGCCAGCCCACAAACCGGGACAGAGAACACCGGGGAGCTGTTTTTT.

The V call is TRBV19, the J call TRBJ2-7; D unclear. CDR1 is LNHDA, CDR2 SQIVND, per germline (reference sequence). The CDR3 runs to 14 residues. The V gene lost 6 bases and the J gene lost 4 bases, with 16 bases spanning the gap. The CDR3 region is CASRRSEGLYEQYF. Here the CDR3 DNA reads TGTGCCAGTAGACGATCCGAAGGCCTTTACGAGCAGTACTTC.

This clone came up a few times. The chain carries TRBV28 and TRBJ1-3; D not certain. V was clipped by 6 bases and J by 5 bases, with 11 bases between them. Germline CDR1 is MDHEN and CDR2 is SYDVKM. The CDR3 covers 13 residues. CDR3 region: CASRIQGRNTIYF. Here the CDR3 DNA reads TGTGCCAGCAGGATACAAGGGAGAAACACCATATATTTT.

The V gene is TRBV19, the J gene TRBJ2-1, with 8 nucleotides matching TRBD2. This CDR3 has 13 amino acids. Trimming cost V 4 bases and J 10 bases; bases outside gene matches: 6. In germline, CDR1 is LNHDA, CDR2 SQIVND (reference sequence). The CDR3 here is CASSKGGRPEQFF. The CDR3 DNA sequence: TGTGCCAGTAGTAAGGGCGGGAGGCCGGAGCAGTTCTTC. Full variable domain (outside the CDR3, taken from reference TRBV19 and TRBJ2-1): DGGITQSPKYLFRKEGQNVTLSCEQNLNHDAMYWYRQDPGQGLRLIYYSQIVNDFQKGDIAEGYSVSREKKESFPLTVTSAQKNPTAFYLCASSKGGRPEQFFGPGTRLTVL.

In this sample, this clone turned up many times. The genes are TRBV5-1 and TRBJ1-2; TRBD1 matches at 7 bases. Germline V gives CDR1 SGHRS, CDR2 YFSETQ. The CDR3 consists of 14 residues. Germline trimming cut 0 bases from V and 8 bases from J; bases unmatched to any gene: 7. The chain's CDR3 is CASSLAQGKRGYTF. The CDR3 DNA reads as TGCGCCAGCAGCTTGGCACAGGGGAAGCGCGGCTACACCTTC.

In nucleotides, the CDR3 is TGTGCCAGCAGTGAAGTTGGGACAGGGGCTAATCAGCCCCAGCATTTT. Its protein product is CASSEVGTGANQPQHF. V and J are TRBV6-1 and TRBJ1-5; the match to TRBD1 covers 10 bases. CDR1 and CDR2 from the germline V gene are MNHNS and SASEGT. V lost 1 base to trimming and J lost 4 bases; unmatched junction nucleotides: 4. The CDR3 is 16 amino acids.

This rearrangement joins TRBV28 to TRBJ1-4; D gene uncertain. The length of the CDR3 is 15 residues. Germline assignment: CDR1 MDHEN and CDR2 SYDVKM. Trimming cost V 2 bases and J 5 bases, with 12 bases left between them. CDR3 in DNA: TGTGCCAGCAGTTTAAAGAGGGTAGGGAATGAAAAACTGTTTTTT. It specifies CASSLKRVGNEKLFF.

The rearrangement joins TRBV19 to TRBJ2-2; D not certain. With 7 bases removed from V and 4 bases from J, the gap between germline ends came to 10 bases. This CDR3 region has 13 residues. Germline values: CDR1 LNHDA, CDR2 SQIVND (reference sequence). CDR3 DNA: TGTGCCAGTAATGAGGTACCCACCGGGGAGCTGTTTTTT. Its translation is CASNEVPTGELFF.

DNA for the CDR3: TGTGCCAGCAGGGCGGGTACTGGGGGGGGCGAGCAGTACTTC. Its translation is CASRAGTGGGEQYF. The chain carries TRBV25-1 and TRBJ2-7; 7 nucleotides align to TRBD2. The CDR3 runs to 14 residues. The V gene end was trimmed by 6 bases and the J gene end by 6 bases; junction bases not matched to a gene: 11. Germline V gene data show CDR1 as MGHDK and CDR2 as SYGVNS.

J is TRBJ2-2 and V is TRBV7-7; the D is unclear. This CDR3 comprises 15 residues. V lost 2 bases and J 1 base, leaving 8 bases between the germline ends. Germline loops: CDR1 SSHAT, CDR2 FNYEAQ (reference sequence). CDR3 bases: TGTGCCAGCAGCTTAAATGAACTGAACACCGGGGAGCTGTTTTTT. As protein: CASSLNELNTGELFF.

The chain employs TRBV5-1 and TRBJ1-1, with TRBD1 matching 8 bases. The CDR3 runs 15 residues. CDR1 SGHRS and CDR2 YFSETQ come from the germline V gene. V was clipped by 4 bases and J by 4 bases; unmatched bases: 9. The CDR3 DNA reads as TGCGCCAGCAGCGCCGGGACAGGTTGGGGCACTGAAGCTTTCTTT. Its translation is CASSAGTGWGTEAFF.